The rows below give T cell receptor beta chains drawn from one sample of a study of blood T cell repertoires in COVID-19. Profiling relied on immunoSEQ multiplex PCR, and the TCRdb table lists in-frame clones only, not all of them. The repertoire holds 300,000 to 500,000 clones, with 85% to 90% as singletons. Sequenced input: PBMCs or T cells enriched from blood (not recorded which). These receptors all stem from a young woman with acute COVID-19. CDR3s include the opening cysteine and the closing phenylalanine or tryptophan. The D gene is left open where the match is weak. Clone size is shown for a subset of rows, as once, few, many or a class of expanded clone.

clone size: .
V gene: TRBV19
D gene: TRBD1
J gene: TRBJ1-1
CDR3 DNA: TGTGCCAGTAGTATTAGGGACAGGGCCCCGGGGACTGAAGCTTTCTTT
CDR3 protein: CASSIRDRAPGTEAFF

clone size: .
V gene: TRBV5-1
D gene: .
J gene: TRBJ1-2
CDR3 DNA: TGCGCCAGCAGCTTGGGGCGGACTAACTATGGCTACACCTTC
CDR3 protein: CASSLGRTNYGYTF

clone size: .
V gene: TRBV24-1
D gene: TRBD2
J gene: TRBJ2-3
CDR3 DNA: TGTGCCACCAGTGTCCCTAGCGGGGGCTCGAATACGCAGTATTTT
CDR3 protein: CATSVPSGGSNTQYF

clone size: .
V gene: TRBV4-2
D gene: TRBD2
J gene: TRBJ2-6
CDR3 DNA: TGTGCCAGCAGCCAAGATCCTAGCGGGGGGAGCTCTGGGGCCAACGTCCTGACTTTC
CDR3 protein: CASSQDPSGGSSGANVLTF

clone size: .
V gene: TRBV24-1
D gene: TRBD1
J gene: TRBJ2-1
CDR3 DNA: TGTGCCACCAGTCCCGGACAGGGCCCCTACAATGAGCAGTTCTTC
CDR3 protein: CATSPGQGPYNEQFF

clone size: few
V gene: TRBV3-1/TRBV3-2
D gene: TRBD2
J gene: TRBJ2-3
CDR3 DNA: TGTGCCAGCAGCCAAGGGGGGACTAGCGGGGGAGGTTTAGATACGCAGTATTTT
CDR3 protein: CASSQGGTSGGGLDTQYF

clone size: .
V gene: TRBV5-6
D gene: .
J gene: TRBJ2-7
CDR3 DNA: TGTGCCAGCAGCTTGGCCCAGGCTACGGAGCAGTACTTC
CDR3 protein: CASSLAQATEQYF

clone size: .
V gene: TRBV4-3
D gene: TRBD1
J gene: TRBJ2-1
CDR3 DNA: TGCGCCAGCAGCCAAGGGGACAGGGACTACAATGAGCAGTTCTTC
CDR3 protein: CASSQGDRDYNEQFF

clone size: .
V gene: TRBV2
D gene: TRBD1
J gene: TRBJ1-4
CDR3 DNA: TGTGCCAGCAGTACGGACAGGGGGTCTGAAAAACTGTTTTTT
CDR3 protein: CASSTDRGSEKLFF

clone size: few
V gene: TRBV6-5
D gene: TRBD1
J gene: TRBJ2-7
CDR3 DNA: TGTGCCAAGGTAACAGGGGCCTACGAGCAGTACTTC
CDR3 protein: CAKVTGAYEQYF

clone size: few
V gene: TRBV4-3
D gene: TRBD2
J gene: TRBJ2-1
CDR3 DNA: TGCGCCAGCAGTTCGAGCGGGGGGTACAATGAGCAGTTCTTC
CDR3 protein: CASSSSGGYNEQFF

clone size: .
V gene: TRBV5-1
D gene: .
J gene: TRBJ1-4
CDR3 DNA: TGCGCCAGCAGCTTGGGTGACAGGCAAAATGAAAAACTGTTTTTT
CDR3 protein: CASSLGDRQNEKLFF

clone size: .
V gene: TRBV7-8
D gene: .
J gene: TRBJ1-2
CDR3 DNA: TGTGCCAGCAGCCCCATCGGAGGCGGCTACACCTTC
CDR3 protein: CASSPIGGGYTF

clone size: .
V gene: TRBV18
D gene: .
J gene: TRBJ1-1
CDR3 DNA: TGTGCCAGCTCACCATTCCCGGTGAACACTGAAGCTTTCTTT
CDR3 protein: CASSPFPVNTEAFF

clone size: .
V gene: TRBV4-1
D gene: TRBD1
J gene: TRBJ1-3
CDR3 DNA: TGCGCCAGCAGCCGGGACAGGGCCCCACTCGAGTCTGGAAACACCATATATTTT
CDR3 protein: CASSRDRAPLESGNTIYF

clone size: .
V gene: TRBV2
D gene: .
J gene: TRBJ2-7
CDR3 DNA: TGTGCCAGCAGTCTTCGACACTACGAGCAGTACTTC
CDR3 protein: CASSLRHYEQYF

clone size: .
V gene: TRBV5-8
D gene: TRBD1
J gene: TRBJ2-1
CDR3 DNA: TGTGCCAGCAGCTTCACAGGGGGAACGAGGGATGAGCAGTTCTTC
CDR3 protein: CASSFTGGTRDEQFF

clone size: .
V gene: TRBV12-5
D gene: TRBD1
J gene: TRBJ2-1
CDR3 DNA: TGTGCTAGTGGTTTGCCAACAGGGACAGGGGGCAACCTCTACAATGAGCAGTTCTTC
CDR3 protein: CASGLPTGTGGNLYNEQFF

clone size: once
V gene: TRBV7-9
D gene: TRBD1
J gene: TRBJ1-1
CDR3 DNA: TGTGCCAGCAGCTTAGTCCGACCCGGGACAGGGGGCCGAGGTACGGAAGCTTTCTTT
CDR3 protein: CASSLVRPGTGGRGTEAFF

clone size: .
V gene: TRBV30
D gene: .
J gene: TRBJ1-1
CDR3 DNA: TGTGCCTGGAGTGTCGTGAACACTGAAGCTTTCTTT
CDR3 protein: CAWSVVNTEAFF

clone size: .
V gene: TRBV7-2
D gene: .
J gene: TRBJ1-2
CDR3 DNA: TGTGCCAGCAGCTTAGCAGGGGGGGCTAACTATGGCTACACCTTC
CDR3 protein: CASSLAGGANYGYTF

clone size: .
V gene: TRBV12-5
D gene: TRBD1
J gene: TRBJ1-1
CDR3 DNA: TGTGCTAGTGGTTGGGGGACAGACAACACTGAAGCTTTCTTT
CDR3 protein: CASGWGTDNTEAFF

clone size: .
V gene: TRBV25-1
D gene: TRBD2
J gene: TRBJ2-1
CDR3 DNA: TGTGCCAGCAGTCCAAACGGGAGGGGCGGGGTTACCTACAATGAGCAGTTCTTC
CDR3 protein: CASSPNGRGGVTYNEQFF

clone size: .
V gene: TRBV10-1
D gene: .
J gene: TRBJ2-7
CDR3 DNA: TGCGCCAGCAGTGAAGAAGGGTCGGCGGGTTATTACTACGAGCAGTACTTC
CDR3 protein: CASSEEGSAGYYYEQYF

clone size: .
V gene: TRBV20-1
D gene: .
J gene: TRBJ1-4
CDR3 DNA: TGCAGTGCTAGAGTAGGAGCCGGGGTTTTT
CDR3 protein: CSARVGAGVF

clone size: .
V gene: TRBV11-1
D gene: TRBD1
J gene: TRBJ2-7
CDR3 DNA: TGTGCCAGCAGCCCGGGACAGGGAATATTTTACGAGCAGTACTTC
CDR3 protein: CASSPGQGIFYEQYF

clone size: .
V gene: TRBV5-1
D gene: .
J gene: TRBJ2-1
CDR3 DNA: TGCGCCAGCAGAGAGAATAGCGGTGAGCAGTTCTTC
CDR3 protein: CASRENSGEQFF

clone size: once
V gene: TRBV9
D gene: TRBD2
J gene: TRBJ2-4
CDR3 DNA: TGTGCCAGCAGCGTATCGGGACTAGCGAACATTCAGTACTTC
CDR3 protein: CASSVSGLANIQYF

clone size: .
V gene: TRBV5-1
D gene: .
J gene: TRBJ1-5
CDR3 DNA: TGCGCCAGCAGCTTGTCGCGTCCCTTTGCCAGGGGCCCCAATCAGCCCCAGCATTTT
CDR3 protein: CASSLSRPFARGPNQPQHF